The clone carrying this T cell receptor beta chain was counted at least ten times. The antigen is undetermined. V was clipped by 3 bases and J by 4 bases, with 9 bases between them. The CDR3 consists of 14 residues. Germline loops: CDR1 KGHSH, CDR2 LQKENI. This sample stems from a study of T cells in Graves' hyperthyroidism and ophthalmopathy. Study-wide results and caveats: By a 13 V-J model, ophthalmopathy was set apart from stable hyperthyroidism. Most thyroid-expanded clonotypes above 0.001 were also found in blood.

Stable Graves' hyperthyroidism meant no ophthalmopathy progression within 18 months. Exclusions: uncontrolled infection, other autoimmune disease, pregnancy, lactation. Amplified TCR beta CDR3 regions came from RNA transcripts. The HTBI primer set drove a first-round RT-PCR of the TCR CDR3. MiXCR, applied by TCRdb to the multiplex PCR reads, yields one record per CDR3 protein. This sample has more than 650,000 distinct CDR3 sequences, with around 15% found just once. The chain links TRBV18 to TRBJ2-2; weak D call: TRBD1 (5 bases). Sequencing was performed on blood. The sequence was collected from a woman aged 18-29 years with Graves' hyperthyroidism. The CDR3 spells CASSPRQSTGELFF. The CDR3 nucleotides are TGTGCCAGCTCACCGAGACAGTCCACCGGGGAGCTGTTTTTT.